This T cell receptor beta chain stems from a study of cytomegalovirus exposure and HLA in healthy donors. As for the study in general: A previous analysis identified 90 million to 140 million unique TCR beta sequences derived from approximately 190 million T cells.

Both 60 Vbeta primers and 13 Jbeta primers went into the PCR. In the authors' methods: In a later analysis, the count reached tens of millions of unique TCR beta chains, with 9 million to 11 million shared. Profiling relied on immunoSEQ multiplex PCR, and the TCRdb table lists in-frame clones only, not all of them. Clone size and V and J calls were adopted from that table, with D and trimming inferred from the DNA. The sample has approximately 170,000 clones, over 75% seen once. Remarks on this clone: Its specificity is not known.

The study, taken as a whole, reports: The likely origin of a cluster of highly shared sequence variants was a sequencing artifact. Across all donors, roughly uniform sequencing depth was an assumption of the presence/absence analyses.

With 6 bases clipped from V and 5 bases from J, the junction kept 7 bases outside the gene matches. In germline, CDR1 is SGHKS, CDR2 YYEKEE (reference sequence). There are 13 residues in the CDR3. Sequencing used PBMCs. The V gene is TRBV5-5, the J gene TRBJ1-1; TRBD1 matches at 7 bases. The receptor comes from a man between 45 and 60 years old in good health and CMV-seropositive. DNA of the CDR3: TGTGCCAGCACAAGGGGGCAAGGAACTGAAGCTTTCTTT. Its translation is CASTRGQGTEAFF.